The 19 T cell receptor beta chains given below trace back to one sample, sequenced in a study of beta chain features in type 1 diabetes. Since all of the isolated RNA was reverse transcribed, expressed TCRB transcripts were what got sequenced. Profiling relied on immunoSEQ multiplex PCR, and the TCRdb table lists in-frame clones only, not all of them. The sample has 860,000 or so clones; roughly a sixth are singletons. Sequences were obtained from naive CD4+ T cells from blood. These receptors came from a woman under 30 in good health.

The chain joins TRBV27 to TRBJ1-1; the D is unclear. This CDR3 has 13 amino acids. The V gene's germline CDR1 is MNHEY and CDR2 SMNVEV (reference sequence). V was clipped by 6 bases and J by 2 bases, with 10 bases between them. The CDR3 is CASSLASNTEAFF. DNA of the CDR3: TGTGCCAGCAGCCTGGCCTCAAACACTGAAGCTTTCTTT.

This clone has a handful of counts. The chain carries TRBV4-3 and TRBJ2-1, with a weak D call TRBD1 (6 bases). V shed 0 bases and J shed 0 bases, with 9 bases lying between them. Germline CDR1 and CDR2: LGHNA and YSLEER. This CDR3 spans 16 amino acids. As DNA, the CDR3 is TGCGCCAGCAGCCAAGAGGGGACAAGCTCCTACAATGAGCAGTTCTTC. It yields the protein CASSQEGTSSYNEQFF.

CDR3 DNA sequence: TGTGCCAGCAGGGCGACGGGACTAGCGGGGTCAGATACGCAGTATTTT. The encoded protein is CASRATGLAGSDTQYF. The rearrangement uses TRBV2 and TRBJ2-3; 13 bases line up with TRBD2. Germline loops: CDR1 SNHLY, CDR2 FYNNEI. This CDR3 is built from 16 residues. V lost 6 bases and J lost 4; bases outside the gene matches: 7.

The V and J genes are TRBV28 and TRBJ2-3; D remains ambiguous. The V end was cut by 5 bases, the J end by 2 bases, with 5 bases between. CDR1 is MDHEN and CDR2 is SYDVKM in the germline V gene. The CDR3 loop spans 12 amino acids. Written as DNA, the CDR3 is TGTGCCAGCAGTCCAAACACAGATACGCAGTATTTT. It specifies CASSPNTDTQYF.

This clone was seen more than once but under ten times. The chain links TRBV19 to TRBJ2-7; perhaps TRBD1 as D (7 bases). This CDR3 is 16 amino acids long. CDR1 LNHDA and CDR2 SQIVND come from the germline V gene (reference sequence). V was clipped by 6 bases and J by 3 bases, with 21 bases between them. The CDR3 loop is CASSLHYRGAGYEQYF. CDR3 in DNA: TGTGCCAGTAGCCTCCACTACAGGGGAGCGGGCTACGAGCAGTACTTC. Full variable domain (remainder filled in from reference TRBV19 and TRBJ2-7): DGGITQSPKYLFRKEGQNVTLSCEQNLNHDAMYWYRQDPGQGLRLIYYSQIVNDFQKGDIAEGYSVSREKKESFPLTVTSAQKNPTAFYLCASSLHYRGAGYEQYFGPGTRLTVT.

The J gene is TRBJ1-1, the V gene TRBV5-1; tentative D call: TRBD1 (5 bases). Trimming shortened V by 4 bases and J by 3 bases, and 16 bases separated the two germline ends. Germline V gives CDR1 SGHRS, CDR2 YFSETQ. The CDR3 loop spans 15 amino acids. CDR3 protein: CASSPETTGYTEAFF. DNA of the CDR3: TGCGCCAGCAGCCCGGAAACTACAGGATACACTGAAGCTTTCTTT.

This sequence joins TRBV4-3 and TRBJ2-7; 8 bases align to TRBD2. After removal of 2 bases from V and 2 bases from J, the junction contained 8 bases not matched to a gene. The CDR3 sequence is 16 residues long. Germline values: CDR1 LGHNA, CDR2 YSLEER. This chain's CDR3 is CASSQTLLAVTYEQYF. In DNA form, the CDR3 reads TGCGCCAGCAGCCAAACGCTACTAGCGGTTACCTACGAGCAGTACTTC.

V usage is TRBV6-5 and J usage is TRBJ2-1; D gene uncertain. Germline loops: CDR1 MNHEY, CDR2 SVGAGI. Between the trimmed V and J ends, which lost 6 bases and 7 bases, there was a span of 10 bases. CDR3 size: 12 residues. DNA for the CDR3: TGTGCCAGCAGCGGTTTAACAAATGAGCAGTTCTTC. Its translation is CASSGLTNEQFF.

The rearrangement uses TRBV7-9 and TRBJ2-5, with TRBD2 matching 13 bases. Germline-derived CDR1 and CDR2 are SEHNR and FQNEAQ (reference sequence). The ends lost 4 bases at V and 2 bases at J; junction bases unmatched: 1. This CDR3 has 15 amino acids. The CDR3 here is CASSSGLAGQETQYF. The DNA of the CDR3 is TGTGCCAGCAGCTCGGGACTAGCGGGGCAAGAGACCCAGTACTTC.

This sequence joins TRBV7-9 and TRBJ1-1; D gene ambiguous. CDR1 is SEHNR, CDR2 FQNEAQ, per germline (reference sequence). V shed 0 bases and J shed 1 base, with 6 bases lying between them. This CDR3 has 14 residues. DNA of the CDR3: TGTGCCAGCAGCTTAGCTGGACCGAACACTGAAGCTTTCTTT. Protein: CASSLAGPNTEAFF.

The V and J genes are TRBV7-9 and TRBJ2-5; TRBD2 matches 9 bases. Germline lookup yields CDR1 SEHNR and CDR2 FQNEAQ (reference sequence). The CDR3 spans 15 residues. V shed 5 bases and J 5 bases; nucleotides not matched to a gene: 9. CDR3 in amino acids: CASSLIAGALETQYF. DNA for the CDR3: TGTGCCAGCAGCCTTATAGCGGGAGCTCTGGAGACCCAGTACTTC.

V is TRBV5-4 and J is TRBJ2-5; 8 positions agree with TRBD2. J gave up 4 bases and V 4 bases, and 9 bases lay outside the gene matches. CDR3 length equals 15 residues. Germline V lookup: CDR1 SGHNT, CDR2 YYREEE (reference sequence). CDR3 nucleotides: TGTGCCAGCAGCCCGGGGGGGCAGGGTAGAGAGACCCAGTACTTC. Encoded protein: CASSPGGQGRETQYF.

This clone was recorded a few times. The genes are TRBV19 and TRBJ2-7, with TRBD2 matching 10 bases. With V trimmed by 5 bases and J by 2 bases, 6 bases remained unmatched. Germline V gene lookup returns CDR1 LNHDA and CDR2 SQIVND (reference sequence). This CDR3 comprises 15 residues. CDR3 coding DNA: TGTGCCAGTAGTCAAGCGGGAGGGAAAACCTACGAGCAGTACTTC. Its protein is CASSQAGGKTYEQYF. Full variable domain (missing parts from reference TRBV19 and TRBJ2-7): DGGITQSPKYLFRKEGQNVTLSCEQNLNHDAMYWYRQDPGQGLRLIYYSQIVNDFQKGDIAEGYSVSREKKESFPLTVTSAQKNPTAFYLCASSQAGGKTYEQYFGPGTRLTVT.

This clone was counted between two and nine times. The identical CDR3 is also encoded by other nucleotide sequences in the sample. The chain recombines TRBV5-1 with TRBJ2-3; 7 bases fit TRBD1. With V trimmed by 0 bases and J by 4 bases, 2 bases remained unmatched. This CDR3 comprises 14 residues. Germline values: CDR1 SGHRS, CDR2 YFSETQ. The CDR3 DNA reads TGCGCCAGCAGCTTGGGACAGGGAGCAGATACGCAGTATTTT. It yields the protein CASSLGQGADTQYF.

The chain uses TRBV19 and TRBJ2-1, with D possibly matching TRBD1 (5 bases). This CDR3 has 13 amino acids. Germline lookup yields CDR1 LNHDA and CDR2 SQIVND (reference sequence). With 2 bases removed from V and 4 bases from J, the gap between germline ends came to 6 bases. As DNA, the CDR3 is TGTGCCAGTAGTATAAAGGGGTACAATGAGCAGTTCTTC. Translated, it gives CASSIKGYNEQFF.

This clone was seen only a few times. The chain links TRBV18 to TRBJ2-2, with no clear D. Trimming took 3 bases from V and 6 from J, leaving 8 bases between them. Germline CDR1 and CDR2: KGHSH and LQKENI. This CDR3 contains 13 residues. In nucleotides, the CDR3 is TGTGCCAGCTCACCCTTGGAGTCCGGGGAGCTGTTTTTT. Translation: CASSPLESGELFF.

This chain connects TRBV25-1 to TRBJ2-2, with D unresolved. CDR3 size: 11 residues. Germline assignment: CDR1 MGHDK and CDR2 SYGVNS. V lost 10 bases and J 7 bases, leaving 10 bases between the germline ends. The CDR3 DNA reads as TGTGCCACCACCATTAGCGGGGAGCTGTTTTTT. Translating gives CATTISGELFF.

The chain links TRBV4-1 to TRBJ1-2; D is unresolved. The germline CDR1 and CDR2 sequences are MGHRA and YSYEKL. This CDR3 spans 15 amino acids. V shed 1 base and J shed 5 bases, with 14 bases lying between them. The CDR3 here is CASSQGVTRRYGYTF. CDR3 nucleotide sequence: TGCGCCAGCAGCCAAGGGGTTACGAGGAGGTATGGCTACACCTTC.

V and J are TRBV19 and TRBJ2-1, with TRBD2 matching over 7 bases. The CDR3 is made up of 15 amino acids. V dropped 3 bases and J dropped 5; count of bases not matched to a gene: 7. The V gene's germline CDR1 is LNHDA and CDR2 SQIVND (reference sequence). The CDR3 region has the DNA TGTGCCAGTAGTATCGGGACTACTAGCCACAATGAGCAGTTCTTC. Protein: CASSIGTTSHNEQFF.